This T cell receptor beta chain was obtained from a study of blood T cell repertoires in COVID-19. Across the study: Donors of Cohort 3 who recovered were those that had two negative PCRs, clearance, or symptom resolution.

Germline loops: CDR1 SEHNR, CDR2 FQNEAQ (reference sequence). The CDR3 extends over 16 amino acids. Trimming shortened V by 2 bases and J by 0 bases, and 10 bases separated the two germline ends. Assay used: immunoSEQ multiplex PCR; TCRdb lists only in-frame clones, some missing. The table records 120,000 to 150,000 clones, approximately 80% of them present only once. This clonotype originated in a man aged 50-59 years in a cohort exposed to, infected with or recovered from COVID-19 (not recorded which). The chain has TRBV7-9 and TRBJ2-2; D remains ambiguous. The sample was PBMCs or T cells enriched from blood (not recorded which). CDR3 DNA sequence: TGTGCCAGCAGCTTAACTCTTTTCACGAACACCGGGGAGCTGTTTTTT. Translating gives CASSLTLFTNTGELFF.